Presented here are 2 T cell receptor beta chains from one specimen sequenced in a study of blood T cell repertoires in COVID-19. Repertoires were generated with immunoSEQ multiplex PCR, while TCRdb's copy carries only in-frame clones and drops some. Of around 71,000 clones in the sample, roughly 80% were seen once. The sequenced sample was peripheral blood. Source of these receptors: a man aged 30 to 39 with COVID-19, enrolled during active disease.

This rearrangement joins TRBV4-1 to TRBJ1-1, with D unresolved. Trimming left V 1 base short and J 7 bases short, with 10 bases between. The CDR3 runs to 13 residues. Germline values: CDR1 MGHRA, CDR2 YSYEKL. CDR3 sequence: CASSQVVSSEAFF. CDR3 in DNA: TGCGCCAGCAGCCAAGTAGTCTCGAGTGAAGCTTTCTTT.

This clone was picked up a small number of times. The chain carries TRBV28 and TRBJ2-7; 8 nucleotides match TRBD2. The V gene's germline CDR1 is MDHEN and CDR2 SYDVKM. The V gene end was trimmed by 2 bases and the J gene end by 1 base; junction bases not matched to a gene: 4. This CDR3 contains 15 residues. The CDR3 loop reads CASSLRASGSYEQYF. The DNA for the CDR3 is TGTGCCAGCAGTTTAAGGGCTAGCGGGTCCTACGAGCAGTACTTC.